Sequencing of this T cell receptor (beta chain) was carried out in a study of T cell responses to AZD1222 COVID-19 vaccine. With regard to this clone: Its antigen is undetermined.

Repertoires were generated with immunoSEQ multiplex PCR, while TCRdb's copy carries only in-frame clones and drops some. The sample holds 75,000 to 85,000 clones, roughly 90% seen once. General study points: Epitopes outside B.1.351 and B.1.1.7 mutated regions reportedly drew nearly half of spike TCRs.

The starting material was peripheral blood, obtained on day 0 of AZD1222 vaccination. The sequence was collected from an adult in good health.

The CDR3 loop reads CASSLRQGRRDTEAFF. CDR3 sequence (DNA): TGTGCCAGCTCACTACGACAGGGCCGAAGGGACACTGAAGCTTTCTTT. This sequence joins TRBV18 and TRBJ1-1; 7 bases are a match to TRBD1. CDR3 length equals 16 residues. Germline V lookup: CDR1 KGHSH, CDR2 LQKENI. V shed 4 bases, J shed 3 bases, and the junction held 11 bases outside the gene matches.